The 30 T cell receptor beta chains presented below share a single source sample, sequenced in a study of beta chain features in type 1 diabetes. Study-wide results and limits: Moderate but significant shortening of TCRB CDR3s was recorded in all four CD4+ subsets from Type 1 diabetes patients.

Isolated RNA was reverse transcribed in full, so expressed TCRB transcripts were sequenced. Measured with immunoSEQ multiplex PCR; TCRdb has only the in-frame clones, and not every one. The sample includes some 350,000 clones, around 9.6% of them seen just once. Which antigens these TCRs recognize remains unknown. Sample: central memory CD4+ T cells from blood. These receptors originate from a man aged 30 to 45 with type 1 diabetes.

This clone was observed a few times. The chain recombines TRBV5-5 with TRBJ2-2; possibly TRBD1 for D (5 bases). Germline V gives CDR1 SGHKS, CDR2 YYEKEE (reference sequence). V gave up 4 bases and J gave up 6 bases, with 16 bases separating them. The CDR3 spans 15 residues. The CDR3 region is CASSLTVTVAGELFF. The CDR3 coding sequence is TGTGCCAGCAGCCTGACAGTTACCGTGGCCGGGGAGCTGTTTTTT.

This clone has a count of ten or more. The sample has other DNA sequences that encode this CDR3 too. This rearrangement joins TRBV6-6 to TRBJ1-5; D uncertain. Germline CDR1 reads MNHNY; CDR2 reads SVGAGI (reference sequence). Trimming shortened V by 0 bases and J by 5 bases, and 2 bases separated the two germline ends. This CDR3 is 12 amino acids long. This CDR3 is CASSYSDQPQHF. The CDR3 DNA is TGTGCCAGCAGTTACTCGGATCAGCCCCAGCATTTT.

This clone was seen a few times. V gene TRBV18 combines with J gene TRBJ2-1; 7 bases line up with TRBD1. From germline, CDR1 is KGHSH and CDR2 LQKENI. Trimming removed 1 base from V and 4 bases from J; junction bases left unmatched: 4. The CDR3 is made up of 15 amino acids. The CDR3 spells CASSPQGAAYNEQFF. Here the CDR3 DNA reads TGTGCCAGCTCACCACAGGGGGCCGCATACAATGAGCAGTTCTTC.

This clone was seen a few times. V is TRBV14 and J is TRBJ2-7; the match to TRBD1 covers 7 bases. The CDR3 spans 16 residues. The germline gives CDR1 SGHDN, CDR2 FVKESK. Unmatched junction bases numbered 20, after V lost 9 bases and J lost 6 bases. CDR3 sequence (DNA): TGTGCCAGGCGCGGAAGGAAGGGCGACAGGGTGGGCGAGCAGTACTTC. Residues: CARRGRKGDRVGEQYF.

The CDR3 is CASSSLRGRMDTQYF. The CDR3 nucleotides read TGTGCCAGCAGCTCCCTAAGGGGGCGAATGGATACGCAGTATTTT. The chain is built from TRBV7-9 and TRBJ2-3, with TRBD1 identical over 7 bases. Per germline, CDR1 SEHNR and CDR2 FQNEAQ (reference sequence). The CDR3 consists of 15 residues. Losses at the gene ends were 4 bases for V and 6 bases for J; bases not matched to a gene: 10.

The genes are TRBV9 and TRBJ2-3, with D perhaps TRBD1 (6 bases). The CDR3 length is 15 residues. Germline CDR1 is SGDLS and CDR2 is YYNGEE. V gave up 4 bases and J gave up 2 bases, with 14 bases separating them. In DNA form, the CDR3 reads TGTGCCAGCAGCAGGACAGTTTCTTCCACAGATACGCAGTATTTT. Amino acid sequence: CASSRTVSSTDTQYF. The full variable domain, its missing parts supplied by reference TRBV9 and TRBJ2-3, is DSGVTQTPKHLITATGQRVTLRCSPRSGDLSVYWYQQSLDQGLQFLIQYYNGEERAKGNILERFSAQQFPDLHSELNLSSLELGDSALYFCASSRTVSSTDTQYFGPGTRLTVL.

The chain is built from TRBV7-8 and TRBJ2-5; 7 bases are a match to TRBD1. The CDR3 sequence is 15 residues long. Germline assignment: CDR1 SGHVS and CDR2 FQNEAQ. The V and J ends lost 5 bases and 3 bases, in that order; junction bases with no gene match: 9. The CDR3 region has the DNA TGTGCCAGCAGCCCGCCAGGACAGGTCAAAGAGACCCAGTACTTC. Amino acids: CASSPPGQVKETQYF.

This clone has just a few counts. This chain joins TRBV9 and TRBJ2-5; the D gene is possibly TRBD1 (5 bases). The CDR3 extends over 15 amino acids. V shed 3 bases and J shed 1 base, with 13 bases lying between them. Germline CDR1 and CDR2: SGDLS and YYNGEE. CDR3 protein: CASSAHRSPQETQYF. The CDR3 DNA reads as TGTGCCAGCAGCGCCCACAGGTCACCCCAAGAGACCCAGTACTTC.

V gene TRBV2 combines with J gene TRBJ2-7; 14 nucleotides agree with TRBD2. The CDR3 totals 19 residues. J lost 4 bases, V lost 6 bases, and 17 bases had no gene match. Germline assignment: CDR1 SNHLY and CDR2 FYNNEI. CDR3 residues: CASRRLSGTSGSGKYEQYF. The CDR3, as DNA: TGTGCCAGCAGGAGGCTATCCGGGACTAGCGGGAGTGGAAAGTACGAGCAGTACTTC.

On this clone itself: Other DNA sequences in this sample translate to the same CDR3. The chain links TRBV7-9 to TRBJ2-1, with 10 bases matching TRBD1. Trimming took 5 bases from V and 3 from J; bases not matched to a gene: 4. Per the germline V gene, CDR1 is SEHNR and CDR2 is FQNEAQ (reference sequence). The CDR3 is made up of 15 amino acids. CDR3 sequence (DNA): TGTGCCAGCAGCACGGGACAGGGGAGCTACAATGAGCAGTTCTTC. Protein product: CASSTGQGSYNEQFF.

This clone has only a few counts. The V and J genes are TRBV6-6 and TRBJ2-3; tentatively, D is TRBD1 (6 bases). V was shortened by 5 bases and J by 3 bases, with 9 bases between the two germline ends. CDR3 length equals 13 residues. Germline CDR1 MNHNY, CDR2 SVGAGI (reference sequence). The CDR3 region has the DNA TGTGCCAGCAGTCAAGACAGGACAGATACGCAGTATTTT. This codes for CASSQDRTDTQYF.

The chain couples TRBV6-4 to TRBJ2-3; tentatively, D is TRBD1 or TRBD2 (6 bases each). Germline V gene sequence: CDR1 MRHNA, CDR2 SNTAGT. The CDR3 is 14 amino acids. Trimming left V 6 bases short and J 5 bases short, with 15 bases between. CDR3 nucleotide sequence: TGTGCCAGCAGCCCTACCGGGGGCCAAGATACGCAGTATTTT. It translates to CASSPTGGQDTQYF.

The chain is built from TRBV5-1 and TRBJ1-1, with a possible D match to TRBD1 (5 bases). V was clipped by 4 bases and J by 0 bases, with 10 bases between them. This CDR3 has 14 amino acids. The germline V gene encodes CDR1 SGHRS and CDR2 YFSETQ. CDR3 coding DNA: TGCGCCAGCAGCCGACAGACGATGAACACTGAAGCTTTCTTT. Translating it yields CASSRQTMNTEAFF. Full variable domain (remainder filled in from reference TRBV5-1 and TRBJ1-1): KAGVTQTPRYLIKTRGQQVTLSCSPISGHRSVSWYQQTPGQGLQFLFEYFSETQRNKGNFPGRFSGRQFSNSRSEMNVSTLELGDSALYLCASSRQTMNTEAFFGQGTRLTVV.

The chain uses TRBV9 and TRBJ2-7; perhaps D is TRBD1 or TRBD2 (5 bases each). The CDR3 loop spans 13 amino acids. The germline V and J ends were trimmed by 0 bases and 6 bases, with 10 bases remaining between them. Germline V gives CDR1 SGDLS, CDR2 YYNGEE. CDR3 nucleotides: TGTGCCAGCAGCGTAGGGACGAGGGGCGAGCAGTACTTC. Encoded protein: CASSVGTRGEQYF.

This clone has a handful of counts. This chain joins TRBV5-4 and TRBJ1-1, with D tentatively TRBD1 (6 bases). The CDR3 has 12 residues. Between the trimmed V and J ends, which lost 3 bases and 10 bases, there was a span of 13 bases. Germline lookup yields CDR1 SGHNT and CDR2 YYREEE (reference sequence). In DNA form, the CDR3 reads TGTGCCAGCAGCTCGCCGACAGGATCAGCTTTCTTT. Residues: CASSSPTGSAFF.

The chain combines TRBV9 with TRBJ2-2; D is ambiguous. The CDR3 extends over 14 amino acids. The germline V and J ends were trimmed by 3 bases and 8 bases, with 14 bases remaining between them. Germline CDR1 reads SGDLS; CDR2 reads YYNGEE. CDR3 region: CASSAVTGPGELFF. DNA for the CDR3: TGTGCCAGCAGCGCGGTCACGGGCCCGGGGGAGCTGTTTTTT. Full variable domain (outside the CDR3, taken from reference TRBV9 and TRBJ2-2): DSGVTQTPKHLITATGQRVTLRCSPRSGDLSVYWYQQSLDQGLQFLIQYYNGEERAKGNILERFSAQQFPDLHSELNLSSLELGDSALYFCASSAVTGPGELFFGEGSRLTVL.

The V gene is TRBV25-1, the J gene TRBJ1-2, with 8 bases lining up with TRBD1. Germline V gene lookup returns CDR1 MGHDK and CDR2 SYGVNS. The CDR3 has 12 residues. With V trimmed by 5 bases and J by 9 bases, 5 bases remained unmatched. Here the CDR3 reads CASSMDRVRYTF. CDR3 sequence (DNA): TGTGCCAGCAGTATGGACAGGGTACGCTACACCTTC.

For this clone: At one end, the junction sequence differs from germline, possibly due to a read error. The chain is built from TRBV29-1 and TRBJ2-3, with D perhaps matching TRBD1 or TRBD2 (5 bases each). From germline, CDR1 is SQVTM and CDR2 ANQGSEA. The CDR3 sequence is 11 residues long. CDR3: CSVEGTSTQYF. The CDR3 nucleotides are TGCAGCGTCGAAGGGACCAGTACGCAGTATTTT.

There are a few counts of this clone. V and J are TRBV29-1 and TRBJ2-5; 10 bases line up with TRBD2. Germline V lookup: CDR1 SQVTM, CDR2 ANQGSEA. This CDR3 comprises 15 residues. After removal of 3 bases from V and 0 bases from J, the junction contained 4 bases not matched to a gene. The CDR3 sequence: CSVDPLAGYQETQYF. The CDR3 DNA is TGCAGCGTTGATCCACTAGCGGGGTACCAAGAGACCCAGTACTTC.

V usage is TRBV18 and J usage is TRBJ1-3, with D possibly being TRBD1 (5 bases). The CDR3 contains 16 residues. Trimming took off 4 bases at V and 0 bases at J, with 13 bases between the two ends. From germline, CDR1 is KGHSH and CDR2 LQKENI. The DNA for the CDR3 is TGTGCCAGCTCACTCTCTACTGACAGCTCTGGAAACACCATATATTTT. Its protein product is CASSLSTDSSGNTIYF.

This clone was seen more than once but under ten times. The chain couples TRBV6-1 to TRBJ2-7; D tentatively fits TRBD1 or TRBD2 (6 bases each). The V gene's germline CDR1 is MNHNS and CDR2 SASEGT. The CDR3 covers 13 residues. CDR3 DNA: TGTGCGATCACAGGGTCTATCGGGGGAGAGCAGTACTTC. It yields the protein CAITGSIGGEQYF.

In its sample, this clone was seen a few times. This rearrangement joins TRBV19 to TRBJ1-4; TRBD1 is a possible D gene (5 bases). Germline values: CDR1 LNHDA, CDR2 SQIVND (reference sequence). Trimming cost V 8 bases and J 10 bases, with 20 bases left between them. The CDR3 runs to 14 residues. CDR3 sequence: CASFDRDGLGKLFF. CDR3 in DNA: TGTGCCAGTTTCGACCGGGACGGTTTGGGAAAACTGTTTTTT.

The sample holds a few counts of this clone. Other nucleotide sequences from this sample produce the same CDR3. The rearrangement joins TRBV28 to TRBJ2-7; 9 bases map to TRBD2. Germline V gives CDR1 MDHEN, CDR2 SYDVKM. The length of the CDR3 is 16 residues. J was trimmed by 1 base and V by 3 bases; bases with no gene match: 7. The CDR3 nucleotides read TGTGCCAGCAGTTTTTCCCTAGCGGGACTTTCCTACGAGCAGTACTTC. It specifies CASSFSLAGLSYEQYF.

This clone was counted only a few times. This chain connects TRBV7-2 to TRBJ2-3, with 7 bases identical to TRBD2. There are 15 residues in the CDR3. J gave up 0 bases and V 3 bases, and 3 bases lay outside the gene matches. CDR1 and CDR2 from the germline V gene are SGHTA and FQGNSA. CDR3 sequence (DNA): TGTGCCAGCAGCTTCGGCGGGAGAAGCACAGATACGCAGTATTTT. Amino acids: CASSFGGRSTDTQYF.

This clone has more than one count but fewer than ten. Other DNA sequences in the same sample also yield this CDR3. The V and J genes are TRBV6-5 and TRBJ2-7; 7 bases are a match to TRBD1. In germline, CDR1 is MNHEY, CDR2 SVGAGI. V gave up 5 bases and J gave up 2 bases; unmatched junction bases: 3. The CDR3 runs 13 residues. The CDR3, as DNA: TGTGCCAGCAGTAATCAGGGGGCCTACGAGCAGTACTTC. The encoded protein is CASSNQGAYEQYF.

This clone was counted a few times. This rearrangement joins TRBV6-5 to TRBJ2-3; perhaps TRBD2 as D (5 bases). Per the germline V gene, CDR1 is MNHEY and CDR2 is SVGAGI. Trimming left V 6 bases short and J 5 bases short, with 9 bases between. This CDR3 is 12 amino acids long. CDR3 amino acids: CASREEVDTQYF. The DNA of the CDR3 is TGTGCCAGCAGGGAGGAAGTAGATACGCAGTATTTT.

The CDR3 DNA reads TGCGCCAGCAGCCAGACGACTAGGAGCCAAGAGACCCAGTACTTC. Translating gives CASSQTTRSQETQYF. V is TRBV4-3 and J is TRBJ2-5; the D gene is possibly TRBD2 (6 bases). The CDR3 has 15 amino acids. The V and J ends lost 3 bases and 1 base respectively, with 12 bases between them. CDR1 is LGHNA, CDR2 YSLEER, per germline.

The CDR3 DNA sequence: TGTGCCAGCAGTGTAAGACAGGGGAACCACGAGCAGTACTTC. It is translated as CASSVRQGNHEQYF. V usage is TRBV2 and J usage is TRBJ2-7; 8 bases line up with TRBD1. Trimming cost V 4 bases and J 5 bases; bases outside gene matches: 7. This CDR3 contains 14 residues. The germline gives CDR1 SNHLY, CDR2 FYNNEI.

This clone has just a few counts. This rearrangement joins TRBV4-1 to TRBJ1-4; perhaps TRBD1 as D (6 bases). This CDR3 has 16 residues. Germline-derived CDR1 and CDR2 are MGHRA and YSYEKL. V was cut by 1 base and J by 3 bases, with 12 bases left in between. The CDR3 reads CASSQVWQGPNEKLFF. CDR3 in DNA: TGCGCCAGCAGCCAAGTATGGCAGGGGCCTAATGAAAAACTGTTTTTT.

The chain couples TRBV5-4 to TRBJ2-2; D tentatively reads TRBD1 or TRBD2 (5 bases each). CDR3 length equals 16 residues. Trimming shortened V by 3 bases and J by 0 bases, and 12 bases separated the two germline ends. Germline CDR1 is SGHNT and CDR2 is YYREEE (reference sequence). This chain's CDR3 is CASSSGGGANTGELFF. CDR3 sequence (DNA): TGTGCCAGCAGCTCGGGTGGGGGTGCGAACACCGGGGAGCTGTTTTTT.